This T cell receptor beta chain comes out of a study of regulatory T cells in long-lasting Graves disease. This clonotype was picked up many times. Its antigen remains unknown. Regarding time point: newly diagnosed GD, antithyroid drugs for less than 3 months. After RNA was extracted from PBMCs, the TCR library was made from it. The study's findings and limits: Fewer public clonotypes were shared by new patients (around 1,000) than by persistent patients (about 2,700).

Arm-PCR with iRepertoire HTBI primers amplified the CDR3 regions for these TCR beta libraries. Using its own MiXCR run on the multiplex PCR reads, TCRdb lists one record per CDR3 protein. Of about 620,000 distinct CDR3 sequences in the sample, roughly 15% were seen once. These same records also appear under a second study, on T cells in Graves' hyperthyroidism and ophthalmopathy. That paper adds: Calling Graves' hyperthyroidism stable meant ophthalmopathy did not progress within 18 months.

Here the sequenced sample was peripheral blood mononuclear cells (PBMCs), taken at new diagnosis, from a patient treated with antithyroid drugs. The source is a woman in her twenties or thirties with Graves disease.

CDR3 DNA sequence: TGTGCCAGAAACGCCGTACCATATGGAATACAAGCTTTCTTT. Translation: CARNAVPYGIQAFF. The chain links TRBV2 to TRBJ1-1; D is uncertain. V was shortened by 9 bases and J by 9 bases, with 23 bases between the two germline ends. Germline CDR1 reads SNHLY; CDR2 reads FYNNEI. This CDR3 has 14 residues.